A single sample is the source of the 27 T cell receptor beta chains below, sequenced in a study of post-analysis software for immune sequencing data. Whole-study findings and limits: Patients carried roughly 5 TRBV segments more frequently than controls did, and TRBV5-6, TRBV5-1 and TRBV20-1 were among them.

Presence of unique molecular identifiers characterized the TCR beta cDNA libraries. MiXCR, run by TCRdb on the PCR reads, gives a single entry per CDR3 protein. The data contain hundreds of thousands of distinct CDR3 sequences, 53% of them singletons. Which antigens these TCRs recognize remains unknown. Material for sequencing was blood. Every receptor here comes from a girl aged 10-17 years with multiple sclerosis.

The J gene is TRBJ2-3, the V gene TRBV27; D is possibly TRBD1 or TRBD2 (5 bases each). V was pared by 6 bases and J by 5 bases, with 15 bases between. This CDR3 spans 14 amino acids. Germline values: CDR1 MNHEY, CDR2 SMNVEV (reference sequence). The DNA of the CDR3 is TGTGCCAGCAGCTTGACCTCGAGGGGAGATACGCAGTATTTT. Its protein is CASSLTSRGDTQYF.

The chain uses TRBV7-2 and TRBJ2-1; the match to TRBD2 covers 10 bases. Unmatched junction bases numbered 6, after V lost 5 bases and J lost 2 bases. Germline loops: CDR1 SGHTA, CDR2 FQGNSA. The CDR3 spans 16 residues. As DNA, the CDR3 is TGTGCCAGCAGCCTAATAAGCGGGGGGGCCTACAATGAGCAGTTCTTC. It specifies CASSLISGGAYNEQFF.

This clonotype appeared a single time. V and J are TRBV9 and TRBJ1-2, with D maybe TRBD1 (5 bases). CDR3 length equals 13 residues. Germline CDR1 and CDR2: SGDLS and YYNGEE. The ends were cut back, 2 bases at V and 7 bases at J, with 12 bases in the middle. The CDR3 bases are TGTGCCAGCAGCGTCGACAGTGCGGGTGGCTACACCTTC. It yields the protein CASSVDSAGGYTF.

This clonotype was recorded many times. V and J are TRBV7-9 and TRBJ2-7; 7 bases are shared with TRBD1. Trimming removed 5 bases from V and 4 bases from J; junction bases left unmatched: 8. Germline values: CDR1 SEHNR, CDR2 FQNEAQ (reference sequence). The CDR3 covers 14 residues. CDR3 sequence: CASSPRTGGYEQYF. The CDR3 DNA follows: TGTGCCAGCAGCCCCCGGACAGGAGGATACGAGCAGTACTTC.

V gene TRBV3-1 combines with J gene TRBJ1-1; possible D gene TRBD1, 6 bases. Per the germline V gene, CDR1 is LGHDT and CDR2 is YNNKEL (reference sequence). The CDR3 covers 15 residues. Trimming pared 0 bases from V and 7 bases from J, leaving 15 bases between. The CDR3 protein is CASSQDYGGAGEAFF. For the CDR3, the DNA is TGTGCCAGCAGCCAAGATTATGGGGGCGCCGGTGAAGCTTTCTTT.

V usage is TRBV12-3 or TRBV12-4 and J usage is TRBJ1-5, with D perhaps matching TRBD1 (5 bases). The CDR3 is 13 amino acids. The ends were cut back, 8 bases at V and 6 bases at J, with 14 bases in the middle. CDR3: CASAQRQGQPQHF. In nucleotides, the CDR3 is TGTGCCAGCGCCCAGCGGCAGGGTCAGCCCCAGCATTTT.

J is TRBJ2-4 and V is TRBV6-1; D possibly corresponds to TRBD1 (6 bases). V lost 4 bases, J lost 5 bases, and 12 bases lay in between. Germline values: CDR1 MNHNS, CDR2 SASEGT. The CDR3 has 14 residues. The CDR3 nucleotides read TGTGCCAGCAGTGTGGACAGTACCGAAAACATTCAGTACTTC. The encoded protein is CASSVDSTENIQYF.

This clonotype has just a few counts. J is TRBJ2-7 and V is TRBV12-3 or TRBV12-4; 9 nucleotides agree with TRBD1. The CDR3 is 14 amino acids. J lost 4 bases, V lost 6 bases, and 7 bases had no gene match. CDR3 nucleotide sequence: TGTGCCAGCAGCCGAGGGACAGGGAGGTACGAGCAGTACTTC. As protein: CASSRGTGRYEQYF.

The gene calls are TRBV7-3 and TRBJ2-3; D is unresolved. V dropped 1 base and J dropped 2 bases, with 4 bases sitting between them. The CDR3 runs 13 residues. In germline, CDR1 is SGHTA, CDR2 FQGTGA. The CDR3 nucleotides are TGTGCCAGCAGCTTAATCAACACAGATACGCAGTATTTT. Its protein is CASSLINTDTQYF.

This clonotype has a handful of counts. The rearrangement links TRBV27 to TRBJ1-5, with 8 bases aligning to TRBD1. This CDR3 has 15 residues. The V segment lost 5 bases and the J segment 1 base; nucleotides outside the gene matches: 4. Germline V CDR1 and CDR2: MNHEY, SMNVEV (reference sequence). The CDR3 DNA is TGTGCCAGCAGTCCCCGGGACAGGAGCAATCAGCCCCAGCATTTT. It is translated as CASSPRDRSNQPQHF.

The chain joins TRBV18 to TRBJ1-5, with 10 bases fitting TRBD1. V lost 0 bases, J lost 3 bases, and 5 bases stayed unmatched. The germline CDR1 and CDR2 sequences are KGHSH and LQKENI. CDR3 length equals 17 residues. The CDR3 loop reads CASSPPRTGGNNQPQHF. CDR3 DNA sequence: TGTGCCAGCTCACCACCGCGGACAGGGGGTAACAATCAGCCCCAGCATTTT.

J is TRBJ2-7 and V is TRBV25-1, with D perhaps matching TRBD1 (6 bases). The germline CDR1 and CDR2 sequences are MGHDK and SYGVNS. Trimming cost V 6 bases and J 0 bases, with 9 bases left between them. The CDR3 totals 13 residues. Here the CDR3 reads CASRDSDSYEQYF. The DNA of the CDR3 is TGTGCCAGCAGGGACAGCGACTCCTACGAGCAGTACTTC.

The gene calls are TRBV4-1 and TRBJ2-7; D uncertain. Germline CDR1 is MGHRA and CDR2 is YSYEKL. This CDR3 has 13 amino acids. V lost 4 bases and J lost 0, with 7 bases in between. The CDR3 nucleotides read TGCGCCAGCAGCCCTCTCCACTCCTACGAGCAGTACTTC. Amino acid sequence: CASSPLHSYEQYF.

This rearrangement joins TRBV20-1 to TRBJ2-1, with 9 bases lining up with TRBD2. Germline loops: CDR1 DFQATT, CDR2 SNEGSKA (reference sequence). The CDR3 has 13 residues. The ends lost 6 bases at V and 10 bases at J; junction bases unmatched: 10. The CDR3 region is CSAPRLAVYEQFF. The CDR3 DNA is TGCAGTGCCCCCCGACTAGCGGTCTACGAGCAGTTCTTC.

A single count supports this clonotype. Its ends do not fully match the called genes, so a read error is possible. The chain combines TRBV12-3 or TRBV12-4 with TRBJ1-6; 7 nucleotides align to TRBD1. The CDR3 contains 14 residues. For the CDR3, the DNA is TGTGCCAGCAGTTCCGGACAGGCTAATTTACCCCTCCACTTT. Its translation: CASSSGQANLPLHF.

CDR3 sequence (DNA): TGCAGTGCTAGAGGAGCGGCAGCGCACTTATATGGCTACACCTTC. This encodes CSARGAAAHLYGYTF. V is TRBV20-1 and J is TRBJ1-2, with unresolved D. Trimming cost V 1 base and J 5 bases, with 17 bases left between them. Per the germline V gene, CDR1 is DFQATT and CDR2 is SNEGSKA (reference sequence). The CDR3 contains 15 residues.

This chain uses TRBV12-3 or TRBV12-4 with TRBJ1-1; D is undetermined. The CDR3 covers 11 residues. Trimming cost V 5 bases and J 4 bases, with 5 bases left between them. Here the CDR3 DNA reads TGTGCCAGCAGTATAAGCACTGAAGCTTTCTTT. Translating it yields CASSISTEAFF.

The chain has TRBV6-1 and TRBJ2-5; D is ambiguous. The germline CDR1 and CDR2 sequences are MNHNS and SASEGT. The length of the CDR3 is 13 residues. Trimming removed 9 bases at V and 11 bases at J, with 22 bases between. The CDR3 region is CASWLRETVGQYF. The CDR3, as DNA: TGTGCCAGTTGGCTCCGCGAAACCGTTGGGCAGTACTTC.

The V call is TRBV5-1, the J call TRBJ2-7; 7 nucleotides agree with TRBD2. J gave up 1 base and V 0 bases, and 4 bases lay outside the gene matches. CDR1 and CDR2 (germline): SGHRS, YFSETQ. This CDR3 is built from 15 residues. The CDR3 reads CASSLAWGGSYEQYF. Written as DNA, the CDR3 is TGCGCCAGCAGCTTGGCCTGGGGAGGGTCCTACGAGCAGTACTTC.

This clonotype was seen only a few times. This chain uses TRBV5-1 with TRBJ2-1, with 14 positions matching TRBD2. Germline values: CDR1 SGHRS, CDR2 YFSETQ. The CDR3 is made up of 17 amino acids. V lost 3 bases and J lost 6; bases outside the gene matches: 8. In nucleotides, the CDR3 is TGCGCCAGCAGCTACCGACTAGCGGGGGGGCGAAGCAATGAGCAGTTCTTC. This gives the protein CASSYRLAGGRSNEQFF.

V and J are TRBV5-8 and TRBJ2-1; 11 nucleotides align to TRBD2. Losses at the gene ends were 1 base for V and 3 bases for J; bases not matched to a gene: 3. This CDR3 has 16 amino acids. Germline values: CDR1 SGHTS, CDR2 YDEGEE. The CDR3 region is CASSLSSGRFYNEQFF. The CDR3 DNA is TGTGCCAGCAGCTTGTCTAGCGGGAGGTTCTACAATGAGCAGTTCTTC.

J is TRBJ2-3 and V is TRBV7-9, with 8 positions matching TRBD2. Per the germline V gene, CDR1 is SEHNR and CDR2 is FQNEAQ (reference sequence). V was pared by 5 bases and J by 1 base, with 8 bases of the junction left unmatched. This CDR3 contains 16 residues. The CDR3 is CASSPGGAGGTDTQYF. CDR3 DNA sequence: TGTGCCAGCAGCCCGGGTGGAGCGGGGGGCACAGATACGCAGTATTTT.

This clonotype was picked up a small number of times. This chain uses TRBV5-1 with TRBJ2-3; 7 positions match TRBD2. The CDR3 is 14 amino acids. Germline V gene lookup returns CDR1 SGHRS and CDR2 YFSETQ. V lost 4 bases and J lost 2; bases outside the gene matches: 4. The CDR3 coding sequence is TGCGCCAGCAGCCGGGAGGCGGTCACAGATACGCAGTATTTT. Amino acid sequence: CASSREAVTDTQYF.

This clonotype was observed many times. The rearrangement uses TRBV12-3 or TRBV12-4 and TRBJ2-3; 15 nucleotides align to TRBD2. This CDR3 comprises 16 residues. V was pared by 6 bases and J by 6 bases, with 7 bases of the junction left unmatched. The CDR3 sequence is CASSRTSGGGADTQYF. Written as DNA, the CDR3 is TGTGCCAGCAGCCGGACTAGCGGGGGGGGAGCGGATACGCAGTATTTT.

In its sample, this clonotype was seen once. At one end the junction does not follow the germline gene, possibly because of a read error. This chain uses TRBV14 with TRBJ2-7, with D perhaps given as TRBD1 or TRBD2 (5 bases each). The CDR3 is 15 amino acids. Germline V gene data show CDR1 as SGHDN and CDR2 as FVKESK. CDR3 sequence reads: CASRQEGCCNYEQYF. As DNA, the CDR3 is TGTGCCAGCAGGCAAGAGGGGTGCTGTAACTACGAGCAGTACTTC.

This chain's CDR3 is CASSVWGGNTGELFF. The CDR3 DNA reads TGTGCCAGCAGCGTATGGGGAGGGAACACCGGGGAGCTGTTTTTT. This rearrangement joins TRBV9 to TRBJ2-2; a possible D gene is TRBD2 (6 bases). Germline-derived CDR1 and CDR2 are SGDLS and YYNGEE. V was pared by 1 base and J by 1 base, with 8 bases between. CDR3 length: 15 amino acids.

The chain links TRBV4-1 to TRBJ1-1, with D hard to call. V was shortened by 0 bases and J by 1 base, with 9 bases between the two germline ends. CDR1 and CDR2 from the germline V gene are MGHRA and YSYEKL. This CDR3 is built from 15 residues. Here the CDR3 reads CASSQEQQQNTEAFF. The CDR3, as DNA: TGCGCCAGCAGCCAAGAGCAACAGCAGAACACTGAAGCTTTCTTT.